These 21 T cell receptor beta chains originate from one sample sequenced in a study of CD8+ T cells in alopecia areata. Sequencing templates came from extracted RNA that was reverse transcribed into cDNA. Libraries were prepared by immunoSEQ multiplex PCR; TCRdb keeps only in-frame clonotypes and omits some of them. The table includes about 82,000 clones, 51% detected once. Source material: NKG2D-high CD8+ T cells sorted from blood. These TCRs come from a human donor with alopecia areata.

This clone was counted between two and nine times. DNA of the CDR3: TGTGCCAGTGAAACATCCCGGGCAGCCGAAAATCAGCCCCAGCATTTT. The encoded protein is CASETSRAAENQPQHF. The V and J genes are TRBV19 and TRBJ1-5, with unresolved D. Germline assignment: CDR1 LNHDA and CDR2 SQIVND (reference sequence). The CDR3 is 16 amino acids. The germline V and J ends were trimmed by 8 bases and 4 bases, with 21 bases remaining between them.

The chain links TRBV9 to TRBJ2-5; tentative D call: TRBD1 (6 bases). This CDR3 has 14 residues. V dropped 4 bases and J dropped 6 bases, with 16 bases sitting between them. CDR1 is SGDLS and CDR2 is YYNGEE in the germline V gene. This CDR3 is CASSPDWGPKTQYF. The CDR3 DNA follows: TGTGCCAGCAGCCCAGACTGGGGGCCCAAGACCCAGTACTTC.

Written as DNA, the CDR3 is TGTGCCTACCTCGGGGACGAGACCGGGGAGCTGTTTTTT. It encodes CAYLGDETGELFF. The rearrangement joins TRBV30 to TRBJ2-2; either TRBD1 or TRBD2 may fit D (5 bases each). V was cut by 7 bases and J by 5 bases, with 14 bases left in between. This CDR3 has 13 amino acids. Germline values: CDR1 GTSNPN, CDR2 SVGIG (reference sequence).

This clone turned up a few times. The chain recombines TRBV5-6 with TRBJ2-7, with D hard to call. Trimming removed 5 bases at V and 6 bases at J, with 12 bases between. The V gene's germline CDR1 is SGHDT and CDR2 YYEEEE. This CDR3 comprises 12 residues. The CDR3 DNA is TGTGCCAGCAGTCCCGGTTCGACCGAGCAGTACTTC. Encoded protein: CASSPGSTEQYF. The full variable domain, in which reference TRBV5-6 and TRBJ2-7 provide the parts outside the CDR3, is DAGVTQSPTHLIKTRGQQVTLRCSPKSGHDTVSWYQQALGQGPQFIFQYYEEEERQRGNFPDRFSGHQFPNYSSELNVNALLLGDSALYLCASSPGSTEQYFGPGTRLTVT.

The rearrangement uses TRBV29-1 and TRBJ2-5, with 8 positions matching TRBD1. Germline loops: CDR1 SQVTM, CDR2 ANQGSEA. The V segment lost 3 bases and the J segment 3 bases; nucleotides outside the gene matches: 3. The CDR3 has 13 amino acids. Here the CDR3 reads CSVDDRGEETQYF. Written as DNA, the CDR3 is TGCAGCGTTGACGACAGGGGAGAAGAGACCCAGTACTTC. The full variable domain, its missing parts supplied by reference TRBV29-1 and TRBJ2-5, is SAVISQKPSRDICQRGTSLTIQCQVDSQVTMMFWYRQQPGQSLTLIATANQGSEATYESGFVIDKFPISRPNLTFSTLTVSNMSPEDSSIYLCSVDDRGEETQYFGPGTRLLVL.

On this clone itself: At one end the junction does not follow the germline gene, possibly because of a read error. This chain connects TRBV4-1 to TRBJ2-1, with D possibly being TRBD2 (5 bases). Germline V lookup: CDR1 MGHRA, CDR2 YSYEKL. The CDR3 has 16 residues. The CDR3 spells CASSQVGYQRGDEQFF. The CDR3 DNA reads as TGTGCCAGCAGCCAAGTTGGCTACCAACGGGGTGATGAGCAGTTCTTC.

This clone has only a few counts. The chain has TRBV19 and TRBJ2-7; TRBD1 agrees at 7 bases. With V trimmed by 3 bases and J by 3 bases, 11 bases remained unmatched. CDR1 LNHDA and CDR2 SQIVND come from the germline V gene (reference sequence). There are 16 residues in the CDR3. The CDR3 DNA reads TGTGCCAGTAGTATGTGGCCGGGACAGTCAGACTACGAGCAGTACTTC. This translates into CASSMWPGQSDYEQYF.

This clone showed up just a few times. At one boundary the junction diverges from the germline segment, which might be a read error. V usage is TRBV4-2 and J usage is TRBJ2-2; 13 bases are shared with TRBD2. CDR1 and CDR2 from the germline V gene are LGHNA and YNFKEQ. This CDR3 contains 18 residues. The CDR3 protein is CASSEETSGGMNTGELFF. CDR3 DNA: TGTGCCAGCAGCGAAGAGACTAGCGGGGGGATGAACACCGGGGAGCTGTTTTTT.

This clone was counted only a few times. This chain uses TRBV29-1 with TRBJ2-1; D may be TRBD1 or TRBD2 (6 bases each). Germline CDR1 is SQVTM and CDR2 is ANQGSEA. Trimming removed 3 bases from V and 2 bases from J, with 11 bases in between. This CDR3 is 14 amino acids long. The CDR3 loop is CSVDWGATYNEQFF. The CDR3 nucleotides are TGCAGCGTTGATTGGGGGGCTACCTACAATGAGCAGTTCTTC.

The chain employs TRBV7-9 and TRBJ2-3; no firm D call. Per the germline V gene, CDR1 is SEHNR and CDR2 is FQNEAQ (reference sequence). CDR3 length equals 14 residues. The V gene lost 6 bases and the J gene lost 2 bases, with 12 bases spanning the gap. The CDR3 is CASRTISPTDTQYF. The CDR3 DNA reads TGTGCCAGCAGAACCATTTCCCCCACAGATACGCAGTATTTT.

This clone was counted a few times. CDR3 region: CASSQAGLAEQYF. In DNA, the CDR3 is TGTGCCAGCAGCCAGGCAGGGCTGGCCGAGCAGTACTTC. The chain combines TRBV14 with TRBJ2-7; D possibly corresponds to TRBD1 (5 bases). Trimming took off 3 bases at V and 6 bases at J, with 12 bases between the two ends. There are 13 residues in the CDR3. CDR1 and CDR2 (germline): SGHDN, FVKESK.

This clone has only a few counts. The V and J genes are TRBV29-1 and TRBJ2-2; D is uncertain. The germline V and J ends were trimmed by 5 bases and 1 base, with 11 bases remaining between them. CDR3 length: 14 amino acids. Germline V gene lookup returns CDR1 SQVTM and CDR2 ANQGSEA. Here the CDR3 reads CSVQYGGNTGELFF. The CDR3, as DNA: TGCAGCGTTCAATATGGCGGGAACACCGGGGAGCTGTTTTTT.

This clone was counted between two and nine times. The rearrangement uses TRBV27 and TRBJ1-1; D unclear. The V and J ends lost 7 bases and 5 bases respectively, with 8 bases between them. The CDR3 is made up of 11 amino acids. CDR1 is MNHEY, CDR2 SMNVEV, per germline (reference sequence). The CDR3 region is CASNQGTEAFF. In DNA form, the CDR3 reads TGTGCCAGCAACCAAGGGACTGAAGCTTTCTTT.

The chain is built from TRBV28 and TRBJ1-2; D gene unclear. The CDR3 length is 14 residues. Germline V gene sequence: CDR1 MDHEN, CDR2 SYDVKM. Trimming removed 6 bases from V and 4 bases from J, with 15 bases in between. CDR3 in DNA: TGTGCCAGCAGAAATGGGTCCGGCATCTATGGCTACACCTTC. It translates to CASRNGSGIYGYTF.

This chain connects TRBV20-1 to TRBJ2-2; D uncertain. Germline values: CDR1 DFQATT, CDR2 SNEGSKA (reference sequence). With 3 bases removed from V and 8 bases from J, the gap between germline ends came to 7 bases. The CDR3 runs 11 residues. For the CDR3, the DNA is TGCAGTGCTAGCAGTTTAGGGGAGCTGTTTTTT. Translation gives CSASSLGELFF.

The chain carries TRBV29-1 and TRBJ2-2; 10 bases fit TRBD2. Germline V gene data show CDR1 as SQVTM and CDR2 as ANQGSEA. V was clipped by 4 bases and J by 6 bases; unmatched bases: 8. This CDR3 comprises 15 residues. In DNA form, the CDR3 reads TGCAGCGTTGTATCTAGCGGGAGCCCAGCCGGGGAGCTGTTTTTT. Encoded protein: CSVVSSGSPAGELFF.

The V and J genes are TRBV27 and TRBJ2-7, with D unresolved. CDR3 size: 13 residues. The germline V gene has CDR1 MNHEY and CDR2 SMNVEV (reference sequence). Trimming shortened V by 3 bases and J by 2 bases, and 8 bases separated the two germline ends. The CDR3 sequence is CASSFRITYEQYF. The CDR3 coding sequence is TGTGCCAGCAGTTTTAGGATAACCTACGAGCAGTACTTC.

CDR3 DNA sequence: TGTGCCAGTAGTATTCAGGGTCCTAAAAACATTCAGTACTTC. Protein sequence: CASSIQGPKNIQYF. The chain carries TRBV19 and TRBJ2-4; TRBD1 might be the D (5 bases). Trimming shortened V by 3 bases and J by 4 bases, and 10 bases separated the two germline ends. This CDR3 has 14 residues. The germline V gene has CDR1 LNHDA and CDR2 SQIVND (reference sequence).

The CDR3 region has the DNA TGCGCCAGCAGCCAAGGACACCGGTATCAAGAGACCCAGTACTTC. It codes for CASSQGHRYQETQYF. The V gene is TRBV4-1, the J gene TRBJ2-5; D is unresolved. This CDR3 spans 15 amino acids. Trimming removed 1 base from V and 2 bases from J, with 11 bases in between. CDR1 is MGHRA and CDR2 is YSYEKL in the germline V gene.

V usage is TRBV25-1 and J usage is TRBJ2-1; a possible D gene is TRBD2 (5 bases). Germline V gene data show CDR1 as MGHDK and CDR2 as SYGVNS. Deletions cut 3 bases from V and 8 bases from J, with 11 bases between. This CDR3 is 13 amino acids long. This CDR3 is CASSEGVGYEQFF. As DNA, the CDR3 is TGTGCCAGCAGTGAGGGAGTCGGATATGAGCAGTTCTTC.

J is TRBJ2-3 and V is TRBV4-2, with D possibly TRBD1 on 6 matching bases. CDR3 length: 16 residues. V lost 4 bases to trimming and J lost 1 base, with 15 bases between them. Germline CDR1 and CDR2: LGHNA and YNFKEQ. The CDR3 sequence: CASSLDPGQRTDTQYF. The CDR3 nucleotides are TGTGCCAGCAGCCTAGACCCCGGACAGCGCACAGATACGCAGTATTTT.